This T cell receptor beta chain was sequenced in a study of blood T cell repertoires in COVID-19 (TCRdb year 2020). A note on the overall study: Samples from collaborators originated in the United States, Italy and Spain and spanned both the acute and convalescent phases of COVID-19. The prospective study material was composed of cDNA or gDNA derived from T cells, B-cell-depleted T cells, or PBMCs. Deeply sampled blood TCRbeta repertoires from subjects exposed to, actively infected with, or recovered from COVID-19 were included in the dataset. A freely available public database, intended as a resource for researchers studying the immune response to SARS-CoV-2, is where the repertoires were released. The samples were drawn from the first 160 participants of the ongoing ImmuneRACE study and from under 1,500 subjects provided by 6 global collaborators. A de-identified subject ID, COVID-19 status, age in years and sex were almost always included in the sample metadata. HLA class I and class II types, where available, came from metadata supplied by the sample provider rather than from assay-based typing. The investigation overall reported the following: Clinical and demographic metadata were provided uncurated, with the amount varying by source and participant.

In regard to this clone: Its specific antigen is unknown. Per-base quality was not reported, and no clone a single base away is much larger than it.

Each collaborating institution followed its own protocols to collect whole blood in K2EDTA tubes. For TCRbeta analysis, collaborator samples were shipped as frozen whole blood, as isolated PBMCs, or as DNA extracted from either sample type. The immunoSEQ Assay, a bias-controlled multiplex PCR, was used to amplify TCRbeta CDR3 regions from genomic DNA. For the original study's pipeline: The number of nucleated cells in each sample was estimated from the amplification of reference gene primers within the assay. To quantify the absolute abundance of each unique TCRbeta CDR3 rearrangement, sequence reads were collapsed and filtered. For each sample, productive Simpson clonality was calculated as the square root of Simpson's diversity index over productive rearrangements. TCRdb limited this immuneACCESS table to in-frame rearrangements with V and J called. A share of clones is missing; checked studies link under half to unresolved V genes, and the rest is unexplained. That table furnishes V, J and clone size, whereas the DNA furnished D and trimming. The sample table contains around 200,000 clones; only one count was recorded for about nine tenths of them. The biggest ten clones account for approximately 0.7% of the sample.

Per the germline V gene (reference sequence), LGHDT is the CDR1 and YNNKEL is the CDR2. The trim is 6 bases for V and 8 bases for J, with a gap of 20 bases between the germline ends. The CDR3, from cysteine to phenylalanine, totals 15 residues. Kept here is only the CDR3 DNA, which spans 45 bases and is read in frame from base 1. The receptor chain draws on TRBV3-1 (or the pseudogene TRBV3-2) and TRBJ2-1; TRBD2 is possibly the D segment (6 matching bases). Sequences were obtained from peripheral blood. This receptor was identified in a middle-aged man with acute or convalescent COVID-19. The sequenced DNA: TGTGCCAGCAGTGGGACTGAGCTTGAGGGTTATGAGCAGTTCTTC. Translated, this gives CASSGTELEGYEQFF.